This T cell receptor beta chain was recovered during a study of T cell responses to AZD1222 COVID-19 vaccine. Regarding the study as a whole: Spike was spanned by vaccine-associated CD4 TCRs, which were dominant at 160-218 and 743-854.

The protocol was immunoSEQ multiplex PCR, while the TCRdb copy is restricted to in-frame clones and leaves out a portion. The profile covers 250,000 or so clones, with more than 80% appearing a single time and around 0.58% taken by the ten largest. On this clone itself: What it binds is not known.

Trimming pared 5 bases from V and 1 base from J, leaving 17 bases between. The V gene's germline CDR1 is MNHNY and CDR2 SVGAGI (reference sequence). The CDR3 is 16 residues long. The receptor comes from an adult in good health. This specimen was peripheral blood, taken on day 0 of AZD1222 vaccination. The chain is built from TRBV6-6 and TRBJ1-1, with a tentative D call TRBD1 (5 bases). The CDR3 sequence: CASSPTPDIQNTEAFF. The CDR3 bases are TGTGCCAGCAGTCCGACCCCGGACATCCAGAACACTGAAGCTTTCTTT.